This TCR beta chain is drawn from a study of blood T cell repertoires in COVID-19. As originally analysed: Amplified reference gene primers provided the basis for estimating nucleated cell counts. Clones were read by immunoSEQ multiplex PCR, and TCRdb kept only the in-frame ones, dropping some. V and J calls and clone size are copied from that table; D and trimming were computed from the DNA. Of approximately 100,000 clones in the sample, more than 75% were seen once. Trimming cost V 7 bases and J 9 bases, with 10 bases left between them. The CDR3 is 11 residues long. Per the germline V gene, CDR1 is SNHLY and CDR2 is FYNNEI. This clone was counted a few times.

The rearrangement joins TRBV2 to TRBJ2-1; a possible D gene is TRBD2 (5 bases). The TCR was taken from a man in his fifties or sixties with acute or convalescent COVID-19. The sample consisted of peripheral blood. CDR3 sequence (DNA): TGTGCCAGCATGAAGGGAGTTGAGCAGTTCTTC. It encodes CASMKGVEQFF.